The next 14 T cell receptor beta chains were all read from a single sample in a study of blood T cell repertoires in COVID-19 (dated by TCRdb to 2020 to 2022). Preparation of the library involved the immunoSEQ multiplex PCR assay. TCRdb carries this immuneACCESS record with in-frame sequences only. Its versions omit some clonotypes, under half of them owing to an unresolved V gene in the studies checked, with the rest unexplained. The sample includes 130,000 to 150,000 clones, with approximately 86% observed a single time. The top ten hold about 1.7% of the sample. Sequenced sample: peripheral blood. These receptor sequences come from a man between 70 and 80 years old with acute or convalescent COVID-19.

The chain joins TRBV28 to TRBJ1-2, with D maybe TRBD1 (5 bases). V lost 2 bases to trimming and J lost 4 bases, with 14 bases between them. Germline V lookup: CDR1 MDHEN, CDR2 SYDVKM. CDR3 length equals 15 residues. The CDR3 is CASSLPKTGVYGYTF. CDR3 in DNA: TGTGCCAGCAGTTTACCAAAAACGGGGGTCTATGGCTACACCTTC.

V usage is TRBV4-1 and J usage is TRBJ1-5; a possible D gene is TRBD1 (6 bases). The germline V and J ends were trimmed by 3 bases and 4 bases, with 13 bases remaining between them. The germline V gene has CDR1 MGHRA and CDR2 YSYEKL. This CDR3 contains 15 residues. CDR3 coding DNA: TGCGCCAGCAGCCAGCAGTGGACAGCGAATCAGCCCCAGCATTTT. Its translation is CASSQQWTANQPQHF.

The chain combines TRBV24-1 with TRBJ2-3; D gene ambiguous. CDR3 length equals 14 residues. Germline V gene lookup returns CDR1 KGHDR and CDR2 SFDVKD. The V end lost 0 bases, the J end lost 4 bases, and 7 bases lay between the germline ends. This CDR3 is CATSDLAVPDTQYF. The CDR3 bases are TGTGCCACCAGTGATTTGGCAGTCCCAGATACGCAGTATTTT.

The chain has TRBV11-2 and TRBJ1-1; a weak D match, TRBD1 (5 bases). Trimming pared 3 bases from V and 1 base from J, leaving 6 bases between. Germline CDR1 reads SGHAT; CDR2 reads FQNNGV. The CDR3 runs to 13 residues. The CDR3 protein is CASSLTENTEAFF. The CDR3 DNA sequence: TGTGCCAGCAGCTTGACAGAGAACACTGAAGCTTTCTTT.

This clone has only one observation. The chain joins TRBV30 to TRBJ2-7; D is uncertain. Germline CDR1 reads GTSNPN; CDR2 reads SVGIG (reference sequence). The V gene lost 2 bases and the J gene lost 3 bases, with 20 bases spanning the gap. CDR3 length equals 16 residues. CDR3 nucleotide sequence: TGTGCCTGGAGTACCAACCGACCAGGCAGGTACTACGAGCAGTACTTC. This encodes CAWSTNRPGRYYEQYF.

The chain is built from TRBV18 and TRBJ1-4; 8 bases are a match to TRBD1. CDR1 and CDR2 (germline): KGHSH, LQKENI. Trimming cost V 3 bases and J 5 bases; bases outside gene matches: 2. The CDR3 runs 14 residues. Here the CDR3 DNA reads TGTGCCAGCTCACCGACAGGGGTAAATGAAAAACTGTTTTTT. Protein product: CASSPTGVNEKLFF.

The chain recombines TRBV3-1 (or the pseudogene TRBV3-2) with TRBJ2-6; possible D gene TRBD2, 5 bases. Germline CDR1 is LGHDT and CDR2 is YNNKEL (reference sequence). The V end was cut by 3 bases, the J end by 0 bases, with 9 bases between. This CDR3 region has 16 residues. This chain's CDR3 is CASSHSASSGANVLTF. In nucleotides, the CDR3 is TGTGCCAGCAGCCATAGCGCTAGCTCTGGGGCCAACGTCCTGACTTTC.

Written as DNA, the CDR3 is TGTGCCAGCAGCTTAGGTGGGGGGTCAAATAGGAATGAGCAGTTCTTC. Protein: CASSLGGGSNRNEQFF. The chain is built from TRBV11-3 and TRBJ2-1; perhaps TRBD2 as D (6 bases). Trimming pared 1 base from V and 7 bases from J, leaving 17 bases between. The CDR3 loop spans 16 amino acids. The germline gives CDR1 SGHNT, CDR2 YENEEA.

V gene TRBV20-1 combines with J gene TRBJ1-1; possible D gene TRBD1, 5 bases. Trimming left V 0 bases short and J 11 bases short, with 10 bases between. The CDR3 runs 11 residues. Germline CDR1 reads DFQATT; CDR2 reads SNEGSKA (reference sequence). The CDR3 spells CSARDPKGAFF. The CDR3 DNA follows: TGCAGTGCTAGAGATCCCAAGGGGGCTTTCTTT.

V gene TRBV12-3 or TRBV12-4 combines with J gene TRBJ1-4; D remains unclear. CDR3 length equals 12 residues. V lost 7 bases to trimming and J lost 8 bases, with 11 bases between them. CDR3 amino acids: CASKTRGEKLFF. CDR3 nucleotides: TGTGCCAGCAAAACGCGCGGGGAAAAACTGTTTTTT.

With respect to this clone: Other DNA sequences from this sample encode an identical CDR3 as well. This chain links TRBV5-4 with TRBJ1-5; maybe TRBD1 (6 bases). The V end lost 2 bases, the J end lost 6 bases, and 12 bases lay between the germline ends. The germline V gene has CDR1 SGHNT and CDR2 YYREEE (reference sequence). The CDR3 sequence is 14 residues long. CDR3 in amino acids: CASSFGRGGQPQHF. DNA for the CDR3: TGTGCCAGCAGCTTCGGGAGGGGGGGTCAGCCCCAGCATTTT.

This chain joins TRBV7-9 and TRBJ2-2; TRBD2 is a possible D gene (6 bases). Germline V gene data show CDR1 as SEHNR and CDR2 as FQNEAQ (reference sequence). Between the trimmed V and J ends, which lost 4 bases and 6 bases, there was a span of 9 bases. CDR3 size: 13 residues. In DNA, the CDR3 is TGTGCCAGCAGCTCCAGGGAGGCCGGGGAGCTGTTTTTT. This encodes CASSSREAGELFF. Supplemented by reference TRBV7-9 and TRBJ2-2, the full variable domain reads DTGVSQNPRHKITKRGQNVTFRCDPISEHNRLYWYRQTLGQGPEFLTYFQNEAQLEKSRLLSDRFSAERPKGSFSTLEIQRTEQGDSAMYLCASSSREAGELFFGEGSRLTVL.

The V call is TRBV27, the J call TRBJ2-5; 7 bases match TRBD1. J gave up 2 bases and V 2 bases, and 2 bases lay outside the gene matches. The germline V gene has CDR1 MNHEY and CDR2 SMNVEV (reference sequence). This CDR3 spans 14 amino acids. The CDR3 here is CASSLQGEQETQYF. DNA for the CDR3: TGTGCCAGCAGTTTACAGGGGGAACAAGAGACCCAGTACTTC.

This chain connects TRBV27 to TRBJ1-6; D is perhaps TRBD1 (6 bases). The V end was cut by 6 bases, the J end by 0 bases, with 18 bases between. Germline-derived CDR1 and CDR2 are MNHEY and SMNVEV (reference sequence). The CDR3 length is 18 residues. The CDR3 region is CASSKGGPMSSYNSPLHF. DNA of the CDR3: TGTGCCAGCAGCAAAGGGGGACCGATGAGCTCCTATAATTCACCCCTCCACTTT.